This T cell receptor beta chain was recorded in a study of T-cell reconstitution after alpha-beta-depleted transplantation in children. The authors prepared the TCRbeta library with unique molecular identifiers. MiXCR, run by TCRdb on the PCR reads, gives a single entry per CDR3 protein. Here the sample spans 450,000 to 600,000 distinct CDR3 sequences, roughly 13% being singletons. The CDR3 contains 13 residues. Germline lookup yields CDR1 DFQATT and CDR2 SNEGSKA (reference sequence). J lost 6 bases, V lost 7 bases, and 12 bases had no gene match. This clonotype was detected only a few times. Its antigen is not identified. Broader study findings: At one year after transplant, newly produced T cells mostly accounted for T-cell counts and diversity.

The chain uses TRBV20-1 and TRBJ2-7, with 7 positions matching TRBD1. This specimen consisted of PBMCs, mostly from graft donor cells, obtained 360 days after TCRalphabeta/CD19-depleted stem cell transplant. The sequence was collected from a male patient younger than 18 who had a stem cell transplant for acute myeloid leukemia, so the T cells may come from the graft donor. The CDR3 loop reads CSVRPTGLIEQYF. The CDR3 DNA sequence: TGCAGTGTACGGCCGACAGGGTTGATCGAGCAGTACTTC.